This T cell receptor (beta chain) was obtained from a study of early T cells in non-severe SARS-CoV-2 infection. Findings of the study overall: A preference for anti-spike CD8 responses marked VDJdb matching, which missed private and CD4 specificities.

V was clipped by 5 bases and J by 7 bases, with 10 bases between them. The CDR3 is made up of 12 amino acids. The germline V gene has CDR1 MDHEN and CDR2 SYDVKM. This clonotype was seen only a few times. No antigen is known for it. Unique molecular identifier tags were affixed to discrete cDNA molecules. TCRdb reprocessed the 5' RACE reads via MiXCR and lists one record per CDR3 protein. The table shows approximately 48,000 distinct CDR3 sequences, with about 10% occurring only once. The chain is built from TRBV28 and TRBJ2-3; D not certain. The sample taken for sequencing was whole blood. This receptor was taken from an adult who was a healthcare worker with PCR-confirmed SARS-CoV-2 infection or an uninfected control (not recorded which). This chain's CDR3 is CASSASSYTQYF. CDR3 nucleotides: TGTGCCAGCAGTGCTAGTAGTTATACGCAGTATTTT.